Listed here is a single T cell receptor beta chain. Its antigen is undetermined. The source of the sample is a study of T-cell memory formation after mild COVID-19. The study, taken as a whole, reports: Day 15 to 85 contractors were CD4/CD8 balanced; later expanders leaned CD4+.

TCRdb used MiXCR to reprocess the 5' RACE reads, holding one entry per CDR3 protein. The top ten hold about an eighth of the sample, which has approximately 430,000 distinct CDR3 sequences, 20% to 25% seen once. Between the trimmed V and J ends, which lost 6 bases and 2 bases, there was a span of 12 bases. Per germline, CDR1 SQVTM and CDR2 ANQGSEA. The CDR3 runs to 13 residues. Material: PBMCs or a T cell subset sorted from them (not recorded which). The sequence was obtained from an adult woman who had mild COVID-19 (a few samples of this study predate the infection). Cell type and time point are not known. The chain couples TRBV29-1 to TRBJ2-3; weak D call: TRBD1 (6 bases). The CDR3 coding sequence is TGCAGCGTCCCCCAGGGGTACACAGATACGCAGTATTTT. As protein: CSVPQGYTDTQYF.